This TCR beta chain was sequenced in a study of blood T cell repertoires in COVID-19. Study-level background: The United States, Italy and Spain were the sources of the acute and convalescent COVID-19 samples. PBMCs, B-cell-depleted T cells, or T cells were the source of the cDNA or gDNA that made up the material.

Looked up from germline, CDR1 is MDHEN and CDR2 is SYDVKM. V was clipped by 7 bases and J by 6 bases, with 22 bases between them. This CDR3 region has 17 residues. Study processing details: How many nucleated cells were present was estimated from reference gene primer amplification. TCRdb's table, derived via immunoSEQ multiplex PCR, lists solely in-frame clones and lacks some. Clone size and V and J calls were adopted from that table, with D and trimming inferred from the DNA. Of more than 70,000 clones in the sample, roughly 90% are singletons; the top ten hold roughly 0.8%. The V call is TRBV28, the J call TRBJ1-6, with TRBD1 as a possible D gene (5 bases). The material sequenced was peripheral blood. The sequence was collected from a woman of 80 years or more with acute or convalescent COVID-19. The CDR3 region has the DNA TGTGCCAGCATAAGCTCAACGGTGGGGCTGGGTAATTCACCCCTCCACTTT. This encodes CASISSTVGLGNSPLHF.